The 9 T cell receptor beta chains in this list originate from one sample, sequenced in a study of blood T cell repertoires in COVID-19 (dated by TCRdb to about 2020). Libraries were constructed by the immunoSEQ multiplex PCR assay. Sourced from immuneACCESS, this table was stored by TCRdb with only in-frame sequences that have V and J called. A share of the clones is absent; for the studies checked, an unresolved V gene accounts for under half, and the remainder has no known explanation. This sample comprises about 220,000 clones, approximately 77% of them detected only once. The ten top clones hold 3% to 4.5% of the sample. Sequencing was performed on peripheral blood. The receptors here all came from a woman of 80 years or more with acute or convalescent COVID-19.

CDR3 loop: CASSPVLAGGQSEQFF. CDR3 bases: TGTGCCAGCTCACCTGTACTAGCGGGGGGTCAGAGTGAGCAGTTCTTC. This chain links TRBV18 with TRBJ2-1; 12 nucleotides agree with TRBD2. Germline values: CDR1 KGHSH, CDR2 LQKENI. The V gene end was trimmed by 3 bases and the J gene end by 9 bases; junction bases not matched to a gene: 9. This CDR3 is 16 amino acids long. Drawing the rest from reference TRBV18 and TRBJ2-1, the complete variable domain is NAGVMQNPRHLVRRRGQEARLRCSPMKGHSHVYWYRQLPEEGLKFMVYLQKENIIDESGMPKERFSAEFPKEGPSILRIQQVVRGDSAAYFCASSPVLAGGQSEQFFGPGTRLTVL.

The chain couples TRBV15 to TRBJ2-7, with 16 bases identical to TRBD2. Germline values: CDR1 LNHNV, CDR2 YYDKDF (reference sequence). CDR3 length equals 15 residues. V dropped 4 bases and J dropped 6; count of bases not matched to a gene: 3. The CDR3 spells CATSKGLAGGPEQYF. Here the CDR3 DNA reads TGTGCCACCAGCAAGGGACTAGCGGGGGGGCCCGAGCAGTACTTC. Variable domain in full (rest from reference TRBV15 and TRBJ2-7): DAMVIQNPRYQVTQFGKPVTLSCSQTLNHNVMYWYQQKSSQAPKLLFHYYDKDFNNEADTPDNFQSRRPNTSFCFLDIRSPGLGDTAMYLCATSKGLAGGPEQYFGPGTRLTVT.

This clone was seen a single time. V is TRBV4-2 and J is TRBJ1-3, with 7 nucleotides matching TRBD1. The germline V gene encodes CDR1 LGHNA and CDR2 YNFKEQ. The ends lost 5 bases at V and 4 bases at J; junction bases unmatched: 5. The CDR3 consists of 14 residues. This CDR3 is CASSSGTDGNTIYF. The CDR3 DNA sequence: TGTGCCAGCAGCTCAGGGACAGACGGAAACACCATATATTTT.

The chain uses TRBV28 and TRBJ1-1; the D is unclear. CDR1 and CDR2 from the germline V gene are MDHEN and SYDVKM. V was clipped by 3 bases and J by 0 bases, with 8 bases between them. The CDR3 has 14 amino acids. The CDR3 coding sequence is TGTGCCAGCAGTTTGGTACAAATGAACACTGAAGCTTTCTTT. Translation: CASSLVQMNTEAFF. Full variable domain (outside the CDR3, taken from reference TRBV28 and TRBJ1-1): DVKVTQSSRYLVKRTGEKVFLECVQDMDHENMFWYRQDPGLGLRLIYFSYDVKMKEKGDIPEGYSVSREKKERFSLILESASTNQTSMYLCASSLVQMNTEAFFGQGTRLTVV.

This clone was counted between two and nine times. The chain recombines TRBV3-1 (or the pseudogene TRBV3-2) with TRBJ2-7, with D unclear. The CDR3 length is 12 residues. V lost 4 bases, J lost 2 bases, and 6 bases lay in between. CDR1 is LGHDT and CDR2 is YNNKEL in the germline V gene (reference sequence). CDR3: CASSLDTYEQYF. In DNA, the CDR3 is TGTGCCAGCAGCCTCGACACCTACGAGCAGTACTTC.

The CDR3 DNA is TGTGCCAGCAGCCTCCTCACGGACAGGGGAAACACCGGGGAGCTGTTTTTT. This gives the protein CASSLLTDRGNTGELFF. The chain uses TRBV3-1 (or the pseudogene TRBV3-2) and TRBJ2-2; TRBD1 aligns across 9 bases. The CDR3 runs to 17 residues. Germline V CDR1 and CDR2: LGHDT, YNNKEL (reference sequence). Trimming at V came to 4 bases and at J to 2 bases, leaving 8 bases not matched to a gene.

The chain recombines TRBV10-3 with TRBJ2-5; 15 bases fit TRBD2. CDR3 length equals 16 residues. Germline V gene sequence: CDR1 ENHRY, CDR2 SYGVKD. V lost 8 bases to trimming and J lost 2 bases; unmatched junction nucleotides: 6. For the CDR3, the DNA is TGTGCCATCGGCTTCGGACTAGCGGGGGGGCAAGAGACCCAGTACTTC. Translated: CAIGFGLAGGQETQYF.

J is TRBJ2-7 and V is TRBV2, with a tentative D call TRBD2 (5 bases). V dropped 9 bases and J dropped 5 bases, with 20 bases sitting between them. The CDR3 contains 14 residues. The germline V gene has CDR1 SNHLY and CDR2 FYNNEI. CDR3 DNA sequence: TGTGCCAGTCAGAAACCTCCTAGCCACGACGAGCAGTACTTC. Its translation: CASQKPPSHDEQYF. Complete variable domain (other parts from reference TRBV2 and TRBJ2-7): EPEVTQTPSHQVTQMGQEVILRCVPISNHLYFYWYRQILGQKVEFLVSFYNNEISEKSEIFDDQFSVERPDGSNFTLKIRSTKLEDSAMYFCASQKPPSHDEQYFGPGTRLTVT.

The chain couples TRBV4-1 to TRBJ2-5, with a possible D match to TRBD1 (6 bases). CDR3 size: 13 residues. V was trimmed by 3 bases and J by 5 bases, leaving 10 bases between them. Looked up from germline, CDR1 is MGHRA and CDR2 is YSYEKL. The CDR3 bases are TGCGCCAGCAGCCATTCCCAGGGGGAGACCCAGTACTTC. Translation gives CASSHSQGETQYF.